This TCR beta chain was captured in a study of radiotherapy plus CTLA-4 blockade in lung cancer. Profiling relied on immunoSEQ multiplex PCR, and the TCRdb table lists in-frame clones only, not all of them. Of approximately 97,000 clones in the sample, 80% to 90% were seen once. This material consisted of peripheral blood, taken from a patient treated with radiotherapy plus ipilimumab. The sequence was collected from a human donor with non-small cell lung cancer who had stable disease on radiotherapy plus ipilimumab.

Here the CDR3 DNA reads TGTGCCAGCTCCCCCCGACAGGGGGCCTCCCGAGGCTACACCTTC. This translates into CASSPRQGASRGYTF. The chain joins TRBV6-5 to TRBJ1-2; 10 nucleotides match TRBD1. CDR1 MNHEY and CDR2 SVGAGI come from the germline V gene. With V trimmed by 8 bases and J by 8 bases, 14 bases remained unmatched. CDR3 length: 15 amino acids.